Below, 2 T cell receptor beta chains from the same sample are listed, as sequenced in a study of blood T cell repertoires in COVID-19. Profiled with immunoSEQ multiplex PCR; TCRdb holds only in-frame clones, not every one. The data contain roughly 43,000 clones, around four fifths of them singletons. Source material: peripheral blood. The origin of the receptors is a woman over 75 with acute or convalescent COVID-19.

V is TRBV11-3 and J is TRBJ1-1; D gene unclear. Per the germline V gene, CDR1 is SGHNT and CDR2 is YENEEA. The V gene lost 0 bases and the J gene lost 7 bases, with 12 bases spanning the gap. This CDR3 spans 14 amino acids. The CDR3 sequence: CASSLDLGGGEAFF. The CDR3 DNA sequence: TGTGCCAGCAGCTTAGATCTCGGAGGAGGTGAAGCTTTCTTT.

The chain recombines TRBV20-1 with TRBJ1-5; D not certain. Germline lookup yields CDR1 DFQATT and CDR2 SNEGSKA (reference sequence). V dropped 3 bases and J dropped 7 bases, with 13 bases sitting between them. The CDR3 is 13 amino acids. The CDR3 DNA reads as TGCAGTGCTAGTTTGTCGCTGAGACAGCCCCAGCATTTT. This translates into CSASLSLRQPQHF.